This TCR beta chain was profiled in a study of OX40 agonist ivuxolimab in advanced cancers. Trimming shortened V by 4 bases and J by 5 bases, and 9 bases separated the two germline ends. Germline V gives CDR1 LGHNA, CDR2 YSLEER. The CDR3 runs 13 residues. In this sample, this clone turned up once. Profiling relied on immunoSEQ multiplex PCR, and the TCRdb table lists in-frame clones only, not all of them. The repertoire consists of about 82,000 clones, with 92% occurring once and the leading ten covering over 8.5%. The chain links TRBV4-3 to TRBJ2-1, with D perhaps TRBD1 (6 bases). The sample here was CD4+ or CD8+ T cells sorted from blood, taken in a trial of the OX40 agonist ivuxolimab. The source of this sequence is an adult with an advanced solid tumor such as melanoma, head and neck, liver or kidney cancer. The DNA of the CDR3 is TGCGCCAGCAGCCCGGACAGCCACAATGAGCAGTTCTTC. Translation: CASSPDSHNEQFF.